The 10 T cell receptor beta chains listed next were all sequenced from one sample in a study of T cell responses to AZD1222 COVID-19 vaccine. Profiling relied on immunoSEQ multiplex PCR, and the TCRdb table lists in-frame clones only, not all of them. The sample holds some 120,000 clones, about 88% seen once. The sequences come from peripheral blood, collected on day 0 of AZD1222 vaccination. These receptors were collected from an adult in good health.

The chain recombines TRBV10-3 with TRBJ1-1; D remains unclear. From germline, CDR1 is ENHRY and CDR2 SYGVKD. The CDR3 spans 13 residues. Between the trimmed V and J ends, which lost 4 bases and 0 bases, there was a span of 6 bases. For the CDR3, the DNA is TGTGCCATCAGTGTGAAGATGAACACTGAAGCTTTCTTT. It translates to CAISVKMNTEAFF.

The genes are TRBV9 and TRBJ2-2; unclear D gene. The CDR3 loop spans 16 amino acids. Germline values: CDR1 SGDLS, CDR2 YYNGEE. The ends were cut back, 7 bases at V and 5 bases at J, with 21 bases in the middle. DNA for the CDR3: TGTGCCAGCTCCCTATCTTCAGGAGTTAAAACCGGGGAGCTGTTTTTT. The encoded protein is CASSLSSGVKTGELFF.

The chain combines TRBV28 with TRBJ2-1; D gene ambiguous. With 2 bases removed from V and 6 bases from J, the gap between germline ends came to 14 bases. CDR1 and CDR2 (germline): MDHEN, SYDVKM. There are 15 residues in the CDR3. CDR3 sequence (DNA): TGTGCCAGCAGTTTAAGTTGGGCAGGTGGCAATGAGCAGTTCTTC. Its translation: CASSLSWAGGNEQFF.

This chain connects TRBV30 to TRBJ1-5; maybe TRBD1 (6 bases). This CDR3 has 17 amino acids. V dropped 3 bases and J dropped 1 base, with 19 bases sitting between them. Per germline, CDR1 GTSNPN and CDR2 SVGIG (reference sequence). CDR3 in amino acids: CAWSPPWGARSNQPQHF. The CDR3 nucleotides are TGTGCCTGGAGCCCCCCCTGGGGGGCTAGGAGCAATCAGCCCCAGCATTTT.

This clone was observed a single time. The chain links TRBV27 to TRBJ1-6; D is undetermined. The germline gives CDR1 MNHEY, CDR2 SMNVEV (reference sequence). Trimming cost V 0 bases and J 10 bases, with 10 bases left between them. This CDR3 region has 14 residues. Here the CDR3 DNA reads TGTGCCAGCAGTTTATCTCGTCTGTTCTCACCCCTCCACTTT. This encodes CASSLSRLFSPLHF.

This chain links TRBV3-1 (or the pseudogene TRBV3-2) with TRBJ2-1; perhaps TRBD2 as D (5 bases). Trimming cost V 2 bases and J 1 base, with 15 bases left between them. Germline loops: CDR1 LGHDT, CDR2 YNNKEL (reference sequence). The CDR3 length is 17 residues. DNA for the CDR3: TGTGCCAGCAGCCAAAGAGCCGGGATTCGGTCCTACAATGAGCAGTTCTTC. This gives the protein CASSQRAGIRSYNEQFF.

The chain combines TRBV15 with TRBJ2-6; D remains ambiguous. Per germline, CDR1 LNHNV and CDR2 YYDKDF (reference sequence). The CDR3 has 16 amino acids. The V and J ends lost 2 bases and 0 bases respectively, with 8 bases between them. As DNA, the CDR3 is TGTGCCACCAGCAGAAGAAGTAGCTCTGGGGCCAACGTCCTGACTTTC. This translates into CATSRRSSSGANVLTF.

This rearrangement joins TRBV27 to TRBJ1-5; D gene uncertain. V gave up 2 bases and J gave up 5 bases, with 10 bases separating them. The length of the CDR3 is 14 residues. CDR1 is MNHEY, CDR2 SMNVEV, per germline (reference sequence). As DNA, the CDR3 is TGTGCCAGCAGTTTAAATCCATGGGATCAGCCCCAGCATTTT. Translated: CASSLNPWDQPQHF.

The J gene is TRBJ2-7, the V gene TRBV21-1; the table's TRBD1 call for D was not verified on the DNA. TRBV21-1 is a recognized pseudogene. There are 13 residues in the CDR3. CDR3 DNA sequence: TGTGCCAGCAGCACAAGACATAACTACGAGCAGTACTTC. It codes for CASSTRHNYEQYF.

The rearrangement links TRBV28 to TRBJ2-7; no clear D gene. Trimming removed 3 bases at V and 2 bases at J, with 8 bases between. The CDR3 runs 13 residues. Germline-derived CDR1 and CDR2 are MDHEN and SYDVKM. The CDR3 DNA follows: TGTGCCAGCAGTTTGGGCAGCCCCTACGAGCAGTACTTC. The encoded protein is CASSLGSPYEQYF.